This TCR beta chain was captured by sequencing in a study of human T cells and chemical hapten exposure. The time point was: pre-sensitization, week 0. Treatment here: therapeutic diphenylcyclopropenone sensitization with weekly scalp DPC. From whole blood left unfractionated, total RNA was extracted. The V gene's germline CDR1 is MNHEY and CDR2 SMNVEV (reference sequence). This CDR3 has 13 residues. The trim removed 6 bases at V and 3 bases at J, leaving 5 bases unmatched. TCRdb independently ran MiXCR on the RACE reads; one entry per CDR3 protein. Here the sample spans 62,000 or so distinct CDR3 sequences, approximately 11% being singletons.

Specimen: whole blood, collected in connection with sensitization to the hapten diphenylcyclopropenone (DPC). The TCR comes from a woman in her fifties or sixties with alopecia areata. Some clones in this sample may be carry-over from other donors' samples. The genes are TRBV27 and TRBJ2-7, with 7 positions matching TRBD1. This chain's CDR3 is CASRPDRVYEQYF. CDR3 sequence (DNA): TGTGCCAGCAGGCCAGACAGGGTCTACGAGCAGTACTTC.